These 28 T cell receptor beta chains originate from one sample sequenced in a study of Graves' ophthalmopathy and Graves' hyperthyroidism. RNA transcripts provided the template for amplifying TCR beta CDR3 regions. First-round RT-PCR used HTBI primers; second-round multiplex PCR followed. MiXCR was run by TCRdb on the multiplex PCR reads, yielding one entry per CDR3 protein. Found here are roughly 610,000 distinct CDR3 sequences, 22% of them singletons; the top ten hold more than 5.5%. The sequenced sample was peripheral blood. The source is a woman between 18 and 29 years old with stable Graves' hyperthyroidism. Some clones in this sample may be carry-over from other donors' samples.

The chain couples TRBV11-2 to TRBJ2-2; D unclear. This CDR3 has 17 amino acids. CDR1 and CDR2 (germline): SGHAT, FQNNGV. V was shortened by 0 bases and J by 1 base, with 12 bases between the two germline ends. DNA for the CDR3: TGTGCCAGCAGCTTAGACCCTAGGGTTTTGAACACCGGGGAGCTGTTTTTT. Translated, it gives CASSLDPRVLNTGELFF. The whole variable domain, remainder taken from reference TRBV11-2 and TRBJ2-2, is EAGVAQSPRYKIIEKRQSVAFWCNPISGHATLYWYQQILGQGPKLLIQFQNNGVVDDSQLPKDRFSAERLKGVDSTLKIQPAKLEDSAVYLCASSLDPRVLNTGELFFGEGSRLTVL.

This clonotype occurred a few times. With a much larger clone just one base away, this may be a read error. This chain joins TRBV10-1 and TRBJ1-1, with unresolved D. CDR1 and CDR2 (germline): WNHNN, SYGVQD (reference sequence). The CDR3 is 13 residues long. This CDR3 reads CASCEDRASVPFF. The CDR3, as DNA: TGCGCCAGCTGTGAGGATAGGGCCAGTGTTCCTTTCTTT.

The V and J genes are TRBV11-3 and TRBJ2-5; TRBD2 agrees at 8 bases. The CDR3 sequence is 17 residues long. CDR1 and CDR2 (germline): SGHNT, YENEEA. V lost 0 bases to trimming and J lost 5 bases; unmatched junction nucleotides: 11. The CDR3 DNA reads TGTGCCAGCAGCTTAGATTCCACTAGCGGACGGTGGGAGACCCAGTACTTC. Translated, it gives CASSLDSTSGRWETQYF.

The V call is TRBV11-2, the J call TRBJ2-5; the match to TRBD2 covers 13 bases. Germline CDR1 SGHAT, CDR2 FQNNGV. The CDR3 sequence is 17 residues long. Trimming took 3 bases from V and 5 from J; bases not matched to a gene: 9. CDR3 nucleotides: TGTGCCAGCAGCTTCGACCCCTCGACTAGCGGGAGGGAGACCCAGTACTTC. Protein sequence: CASSFDPSTSGRETQYF. Filled out from reference TRBV11-2 and TRBJ2-5, the complete variable domain reads EAGVAQSPRYKIIEKRQSVAFWCNPISGHATLYWYQQILGQGPKLLIQFQNNGVVDDSQLPKDRFSAERLKGVDSTLKIQPAKLEDSAVYLCASSFDPSTSGRETQYFGPGTRLLVL.

This clonotype occurred many times. The chain recombines TRBV7-2 with TRBJ2-5; 9 positions agree with TRBD1. V lost 2 bases to trimming and J lost 3 bases; unmatched junction nucleotides: 1. The CDR3 consists of 14 residues. Germline values: CDR1 SGHTA, CDR2 FQGNSA. This CDR3 reads CASSLRDREETQYF. The CDR3 nucleotides are TGTGCCAGCAGCTTACGGGACAGGGAAGAGACCCAGTACTTC.

This clonotype has more than one count but fewer than ten. The genes are TRBV12-3 or TRBV12-4 and TRBJ1-5, with TRBD1 identical over 7 bases. Germline trimming cut 5 bases from V and 5 bases from J; bases unmatched to any gene: 6. CDR3 length equals 14 residues. CDR3 sequence (DNA): TGTGCCAGCAGTCCGACAGGGTTTGATCAGCCCCAGCATTTT. Its protein is CASSPTGFDQPQHF.

This clonotype was recorded a few times. V gene TRBV29-1 combines with J gene TRBJ2-7, with D maybe TRBD2 (5 bases). V lost 6 bases and J 6 bases, leaving 21 bases between the germline ends. CDR3 length equals 14 residues. Germline CDR1 SQVTM, CDR2 ANQGSEA. The DNA for the CDR3 is TGCAGCGTCATTAAGGGAGTAGGGAGCGGCGAGCAGTACTTC. Its translation is CSVIKGVGSGEQYF.

This clonotype occurred many times. The rearrangement joins TRBV9 to TRBJ2-7; D is unresolved. The germline V and J ends were trimmed by 0 bases and 4 bases, with 14 bases remaining between them. This CDR3 is 15 amino acids long. CDR1 and CDR2 (germline): SGDLS, YYNGEE. This CDR3 reads CASSVGGVVGYEQYF. CDR3 in DNA: TGTGCCAGCAGCGTAGGAGGCGTCGTGGGGTACGAGCAGTACTTC.

The rearrangement links TRBV7-2 to TRBJ1-1; the D is unclear. The V and J ends lost 4 bases and 3 bases respectively, with 9 bases between them. Germline CDR1 reads SGHTA; CDR2 reads FQGNSA. This CDR3 spans 13 amino acids. DNA for the CDR3: TGTGCCAGCAGCTCTATCGCCGACACTGAAGCTTTCTTT. Amino acid sequence: CASSSIADTEAFF.

Ten or more counts support this clonotype. V and J are TRBV24-1 and TRBJ1-2, with 9 bases fitting TRBD1. This CDR3 contains 13 residues. V lost 4 bases and J lost 6; bases outside the gene matches: 2. The germline gives CDR1 KGHDR, CDR2 SFDVKD. The chain's CDR3 is CATSDRDRDGYTF. DNA for the CDR3: TGTGCCACCAGTGACCGGGACAGGGATGGCTACACCTTC.

This clonotype has a handful of counts. A read error may explain this, as a much larger clone is one base away. V usage is TRBV12-3 or TRBV12-4 and J usage is TRBJ2-2, with D possibly matching TRBD2 (5 bases). The CDR3 runs 13 residues. This CDR3 is CASSPGRAGELLF. DNA of the CDR3: TGTGCCAGCAGCCCTGGTCGGGCCGGGGAGCTGCTTTTT.

This clonotype was seen a few times. The chain couples TRBV14 to TRBJ1-6, with 7 nucleotides matching TRBD1. Per the germline V gene, CDR1 is SGHDN and CDR2 is FVKESK. This CDR3 contains 18 residues. V was clipped by 1 base and J by 7 bases; unmatched bases: 13. As DNA, the CDR3 is TGTGCCAGCAGCCAAGCCGATTCGGGACAGCGAAAAAATTCACCCCTCCACTTT. It translates to CASSQADSGQRKNSPLHF.

This clonotype was counted many times. The chain uses TRBV20-1 and TRBJ2-2; TRBD2 matches at 7 bases. Trimming at V came to 6 bases and at J to 0 bases, leaving 22 bases not matched to a gene. Germline CDR1 DFQATT, CDR2 SNEGSKA (reference sequence). The CDR3 length is 20 residues. CDR3 DNA sequence: TGCAGTGCCCACCCCCTAGCGGCCGAAAACCTTTTCGCGAACACCGGGGAGCTGTTTTTT. Translation: CSAHPLAAENLFANTGELFF.

This clonotype appeared many times. The chain joins TRBV28 to TRBJ2-7; D not resolved. Germline V gene lookup returns CDR1 MDHEN and CDR2 SYDVKM. This CDR3 region has 12 residues. Trimming cost V 5 bases and J 4 bases, with 9 bases left between them. CDR3 nucleotide sequence: TGTGCCAGCAGTCGAAATCGATACGAGCAGTACTTC. Translation gives CASSRNRYEQYF.

The chain joins TRBV5-6 to TRBJ1-6; TRBD1 might be the D (6 bases). Trimming removed 7 bases at V and 17 bases at J, with 19 bases between. Germline CDR1 and CDR2: SGHDT and YYEEEE. This CDR3 is 12 amino acids long. The CDR3 region is CASGRDTQKVHF. In nucleotides, the CDR3 is TGTGCCAGCGGACGGGACACCCAAAAGGTCCACTTT.

This clonotype was observed a few times. The junction differs from germline at one of its ends, possibly a read error. The gene calls are TRBV7-8 and TRBJ2-5; D is perhaps TRBD2 (5 bases). Germline CDR1 and CDR2: SGHVS and FQNEAQ. This CDR3 has 12 residues. CDR3 DNA sequence: TGTGCCAGCAGCCCGATCGGGGAGACCAAGTACTTC. Protein product: CASSPIGETKYF. Full variable domain (missing parts from reference TRBV7-8 and TRBJ2-5): GAGVSQSPRYKVAKRGQDVALRCDPISGHVSLFWYQQALGQGPEFLTYFQNEAQLDKSGLPSDRFFAERPEGSVSTLKIQRTQQEDSAVYLCASSPIGETKYFGPGTRLLVL.

This clonotype has more than one count but fewer than ten. The gene calls are TRBV15 and TRBJ1-3, with a possible D match to TRBD1 (6 bases). Trimming removed 3 bases from V and 0 bases from J, with 12 bases in between. Germline V CDR1 and CDR2: LNHNV, YYDKDF (reference sequence). The CDR3 length is 16 residues. DNA for the CDR3: TGTGCCACCAGCAGCAGGGGCCTCCTCTCTGGAAACACCATATATTTT. Translated: CATSSRGLLSGNTIYF.

The chain carries TRBV12-3 or TRBV12-4 and TRBJ2-4; 7 bases fit TRBD1. V trimming: 2 bases; J trimming: 9 bases; junction bases outside the gene matches: 4. The CDR3 is 13 residues long. The CDR3 spells CASSLQGDGIQYF. The CDR3 nucleotides are TGTGCCAGCAGTTTACAGGGGGACGGCATTCAGTACTTC.

This clonotype occurred a few times. A junction end diverges from the germline sequence, so it may reflect a read error. J is TRBJ2-7 and V is TRBV5-1; tentatively, D is TRBD2 (6 bases). Germline loops: CDR1 SGHRS, CDR2 YFSETQ. The CDR3 has 13 residues. The CDR3 bases are TGCGCCAGCAGGGGAGGCAGGGCCTACCAGCAGTACTTC. Protein product: CASRGGRAYQQYF.

Many counts were recorded for this clonotype. This chain connects TRBV5-1 to TRBJ1-6, with D possibly TRBD1 on 6 matching bases. This CDR3 comprises 16 residues. V was clipped by 0 bases and J by 4 bases, with 11 bases between them. Germline CDR1 SGHRS, CDR2 YFSETQ. The CDR3 region has the DNA TGCGCCAGCAGCTTGGTGGGACAAGCATATAATTCACCCCTCCACTTT. Its protein product is CASSLVGQAYNSPLHF.

V is TRBV6-2 or TRBV6-3 and J is TRBJ1-1, with 11 positions matching TRBD1. Germline V lookup: CDR1 MNHEY, CDR2 SVGEGT. The CDR3 consists of 19 residues. The junction had 18 bases not matched to a gene; V was cut back by 6 bases and J by 3 bases. This CDR3 reads CASRPGTGGLKLGYTEAFF. DNA of the CDR3: TGTGCCAGCAGGCCCGGGACAGGGGGATTGAAGTTAGGGTACACTGAAGCTTTCTTT.

The table lists this clonotype with many counts. CDR3 sequence (DNA): TGTGCCAGCAGTTACGGTCGGGGGGTCAGCAATCAGCCCCAGCATTTT. Translation: CASSYGRGVSNQPQHF. The chain couples TRBV6-5 to TRBJ1-5; maybe TRBD1 (5 bases). Germline-derived CDR1 and CDR2 are MNHEY and SVGAGI. The CDR3 covers 16 residues. The V end was cut by 2 bases, the J end by 1 base, with 12 bases between.

The chain links TRBV19 to TRBJ1-5, with D unclear. The CDR3 is made up of 15 amino acids. The germline V gene encodes CDR1 LNHDA and CDR2 SQIVND (reference sequence). V lost 5 bases and J 0 bases, leaving 11 bases between the germline ends. CDR3 sequence: CASSGYLDSNQPQHF. In DNA form, the CDR3 reads TGTGCCAGTAGTGGGTACCTAGATAGCAATCAGCCCCAGCATTTT. The full variable domain, completed using reference TRBV19 and TRBJ1-5, is DGGITQSPKYLFRKEGQNVTLSCEQNLNHDAMYWYRQDPGQGLRLIYYSQIVNDFQKGDIAEGYSVSREKKESFPLTVTSAQKNPTAFYLCASSGYLDSNQPQHFGDGTRLSIL.

This clonotype is a singleton in its sample. V gene TRBV6-5 combines with J gene TRBJ1-1; D gene unclear. This CDR3 comprises 14 residues. Looked up from germline, CDR1 is MNHEY and CDR2 is SVGAGI. Trimming removed 0 bases at V and 0 bases at J, with 5 bases between. CDR3 in amino acids: CASSYSTLNTEAFF. The CDR3 DNA follows: TGTGCCAGCAGTTACTCCACATTGAACACTGAAGCTTTCTTT.

Ten or more counts support this clonotype. The rearrangement links TRBV12-3 or TRBV12-4 to TRBJ1-5; 7 bases agree with TRBD1. The CDR3 length is 14 residues. V shed 5 bases, J shed 4 bases, and the junction held 5 bases outside the gene matches. The CDR3 loop is CASSPGQVNQPQHF. CDR3 bases: TGTGCCAGCAGTCCTGGACAGGTTAATCAGCCCCAGCATTTT.

This clonotype has ten or more counts. The chain employs TRBV20-1 and TRBJ1-1; D is undetermined. Germline values: CDR1 DFQATT, CDR2 SNEGSKA (reference sequence). CDR3 length: 12 residues. V gave up 5 bases and J gave up 6 bases, with 13 bases separating them. CDR3 DNA sequence: TGCAGTGCTGATCCGGGTTGGGCTGAAGCTTTCTTT. Translating it yields CSADPGWAEAFF.

The rearrangement uses TRBV12-3 or TRBV12-4 and TRBJ2-7, with 8 bases that match TRBD1. V was pared by 5 bases and J by 3 bases, with 6 bases of the junction left unmatched. The CDR3 length is 14 residues. The CDR3 here is CASSRADRVYEQYF. Written as DNA, the CDR3 is TGTGCCAGCAGTCGCGCGGACAGGGTCTACGAGCAGTACTTC.

This clonotype was seen repeatedly, ten times or more. The rearrangement joins TRBV6-1 to TRBJ2-5; 8 bases match TRBD2. Germline lookup yields CDR1 MNHNS and CDR2 SASEGT. The CDR3 extends over 17 amino acids. After removal of 2 bases from V and 3 bases from J, the junction contained 11 bases not matched to a gene. The CDR3 loop is CASSELERGLGKETQYF. The CDR3 coding sequence is TGTGCCAGCAGTGAATTAGAGCGGGGGCTGGGCAAAGAGACCCAGTACTTC.